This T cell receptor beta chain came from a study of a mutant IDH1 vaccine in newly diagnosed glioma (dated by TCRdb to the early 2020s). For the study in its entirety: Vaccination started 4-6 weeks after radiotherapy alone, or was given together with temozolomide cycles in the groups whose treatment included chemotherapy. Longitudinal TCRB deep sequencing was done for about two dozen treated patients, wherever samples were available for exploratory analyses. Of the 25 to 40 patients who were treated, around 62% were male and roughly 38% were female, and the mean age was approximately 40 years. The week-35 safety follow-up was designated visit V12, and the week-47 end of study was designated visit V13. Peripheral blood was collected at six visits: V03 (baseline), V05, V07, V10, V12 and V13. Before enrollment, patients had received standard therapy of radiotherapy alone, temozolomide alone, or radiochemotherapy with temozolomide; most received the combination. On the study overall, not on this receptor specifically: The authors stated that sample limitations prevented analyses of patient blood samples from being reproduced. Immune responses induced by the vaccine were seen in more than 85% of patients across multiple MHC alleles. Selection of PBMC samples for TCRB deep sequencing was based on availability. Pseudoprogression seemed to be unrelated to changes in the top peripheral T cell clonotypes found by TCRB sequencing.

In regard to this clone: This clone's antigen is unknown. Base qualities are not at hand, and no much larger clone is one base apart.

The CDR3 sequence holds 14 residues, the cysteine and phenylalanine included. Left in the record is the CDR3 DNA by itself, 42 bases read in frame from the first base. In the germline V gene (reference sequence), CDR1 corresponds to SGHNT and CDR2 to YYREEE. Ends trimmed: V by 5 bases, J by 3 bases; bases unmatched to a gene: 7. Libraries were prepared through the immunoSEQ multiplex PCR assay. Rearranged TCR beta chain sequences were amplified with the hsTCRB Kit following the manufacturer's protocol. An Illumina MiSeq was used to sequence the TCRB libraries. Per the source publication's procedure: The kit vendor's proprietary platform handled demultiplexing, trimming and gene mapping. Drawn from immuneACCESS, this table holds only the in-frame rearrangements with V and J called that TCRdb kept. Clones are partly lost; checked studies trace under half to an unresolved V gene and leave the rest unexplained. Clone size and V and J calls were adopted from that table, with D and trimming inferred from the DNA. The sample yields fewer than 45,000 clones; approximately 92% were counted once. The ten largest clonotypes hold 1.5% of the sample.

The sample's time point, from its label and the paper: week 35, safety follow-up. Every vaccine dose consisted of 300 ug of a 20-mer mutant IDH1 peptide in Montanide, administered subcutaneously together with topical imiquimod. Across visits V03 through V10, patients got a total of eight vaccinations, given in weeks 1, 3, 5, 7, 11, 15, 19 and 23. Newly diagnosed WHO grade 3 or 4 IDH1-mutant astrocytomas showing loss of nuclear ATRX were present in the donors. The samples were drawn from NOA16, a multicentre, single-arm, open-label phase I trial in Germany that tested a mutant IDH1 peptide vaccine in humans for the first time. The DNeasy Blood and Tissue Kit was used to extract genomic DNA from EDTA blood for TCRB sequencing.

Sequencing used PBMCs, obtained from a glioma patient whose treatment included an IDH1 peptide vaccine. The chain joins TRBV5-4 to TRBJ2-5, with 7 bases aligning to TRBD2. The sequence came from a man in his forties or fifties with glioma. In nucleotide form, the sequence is TGTGCCAGCAGTCCTGGACTAGTCAAAGAGACCCAGTACTTC. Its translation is CASSPGLVKETQYF.